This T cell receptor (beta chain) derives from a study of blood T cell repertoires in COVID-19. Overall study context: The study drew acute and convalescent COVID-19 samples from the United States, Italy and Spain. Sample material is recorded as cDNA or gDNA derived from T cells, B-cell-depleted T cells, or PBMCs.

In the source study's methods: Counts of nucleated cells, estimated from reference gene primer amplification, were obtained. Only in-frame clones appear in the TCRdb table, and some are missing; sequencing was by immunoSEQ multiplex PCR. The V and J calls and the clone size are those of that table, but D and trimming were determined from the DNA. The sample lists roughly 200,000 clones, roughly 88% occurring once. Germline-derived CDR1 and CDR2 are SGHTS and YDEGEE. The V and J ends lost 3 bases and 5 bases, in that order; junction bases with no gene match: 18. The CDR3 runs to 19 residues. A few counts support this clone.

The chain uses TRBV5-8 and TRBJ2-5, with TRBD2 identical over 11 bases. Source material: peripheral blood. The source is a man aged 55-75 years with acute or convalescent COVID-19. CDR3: CASSSGFMGAVAGGETQYF. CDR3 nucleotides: TGTGCCAGCAGCTCCGGTTTTATGGGGGCGGTAGCGGGAGGGGAGACCCAGTACTTC.